This is a list of T cell receptor beta chains from one sample in a study of response to subunit inactivated influenza vaccine. From the RT-PCR reads, TCRdb called clonotypes with MiXCR, one entry per CDR3 protein. Altogether over 150,000 distinct CDR3 sequences are present, roughly an eighth being singletons, with the ten largest covering about 26%. The sample in question was CD8+ T cells sorted from PBMCs, obtained 5 days after vaccination. All receptors derive from a man aged 50 or older who received an inactivated influenza vaccine. CDR3s include the opening cysteine and the closing phenylalanine or tryptophan. The order of the fields is CDR3 protein, CDR3 DNA, J gene, V gene, CDR3 length, clone size, D gene. The D gene is left open where the match is weak. Not every row has a clone size; where given, it reads once, few, many or a size class.

CDR3: CASSLVGTGPTGELFF
DNA: TGTGCCAGCAGCTTAGTTGGGACTGGGCCTACCGGGGAGCTGTTTTTT
J: TRBJ2-2
V: TRBV7-9
length: 16
size: few
D: .

CDR3: CASSQEQGGRETQYF
DNA: TGTGCCAGCAGCCAAGAGCAGGGGGGGAGAGAGACCCAGTACTTC
J: TRBJ2-5
V: TRBV14
length: 15
size: few
D: .

CDR3: CASSGLAGVGTDTQYF
DNA: TGTGCCAGCAGTGGGCTAGCGGGAGTGGGGACAGATACGCAGTATTTT
J: TRBJ2-3
V: TRBV12-3/TRBV12-4
length: 16
size: many
D: TRBD2

CDR3: CASSQDLSAGGDEQYF
DNA: TGTGCCAGCAGCCAAGATCTGTCAGCGGGGGGCGACGAGCAGTACTTC
J: TRBJ2-7
V: TRBV4-2
length: 16
size: few
D: TRBD2

CDR3: CASSQSSGAGILSDTQYF
DNA: TGCGCCAGCAGCCAATCCTCGGGAGCGGGAATTTTATCGGATACGCAGTATTTT
J: TRBJ2-3
V: TRBV4-3
length: 18
size: .
D: TRBD2

CDR3: CASSEWGQVTGELFF
DNA: TGTGCCAGCAGTGAATGGGGACAGGTCACCGGGGAGCTGTTTTTT
J: TRBJ2-2
V: TRBV25-1
length: 15
size: few
D: TRBD1

CDR3: CASSQDVLYEQYF
DNA: TGTGCCAGCAGCCAAGACGTCCTCTACGAGCAGTACTTC
J: TRBJ2-7
V: TRBV4-2
length: 13
size: .
D: .

CDR3: CASRGGVQNEQYF
DNA: TGCGCCAGCAGAGGGGGAGTACAGAACGAGCAGTACTTC
J: TRBJ2-7
V: TRBV5-1
length: 13
size: .
D: .

CDR3: CASSPDPTGTGELFF
DNA: TGTGCCAGCAGCCCAGACCCGACAGGCACCGGGGAGCTGTTTTTT
J: TRBJ2-2
V: TRBV3-1
length: 15
size: few
D: .

CDR3: CASSSQDSYEQYF
DNA: TGTGCCAGCAGTTCCCAGGACTCCTACGAGCAGTACTTC
J: TRBJ2-7
V: TRBV12-3/TRBV12-4
length: 13
size: many
D: .

CDR3: CSARDRQGLDYGYTF
DNA: TGCAGTGCTAGAGATCGTCAGGGGTTGGACTATGGCTACACCTTC
J: TRBJ1-2
V: TRBV20-1
length: 15
size: many
D: .

CDR3: CAIRAPEADNEQFF
DNA: TGTGCCATCAGAGCACCTGAGGCCGACAATGAGCAGTTCTTC
J: TRBJ2-1
V: TRBV10-3
length: 14
size: many
D: .

CDR3: CASSDPDSFSGNTIYF
DNA: TGCGCCAGCAGTGACCCCGACAGTTTCTCTGGAAACACCATATATTTT
J: TRBJ1-3
V: TRBV10-2
length: 16
size: .
D: .

CDR3: CASGKGLYEQYF
DNA: TGTGCCAGCGGAAAGGGCCTATACGAGCAGTACTTC
J: TRBJ2-7
V: TRBV13
length: 12
size: few
D: .

CDR3: CASSLVGGEVYNEQFF
DNA: TGTGCCAGCAGCTTGGTCGGAGGGGAGGTCTACAATGAGCAGTTCTTC
J: TRBJ2-1
V: TRBV5-6
length: 16
size: many
D: .

CDR3: CASSFVVQETQYF
DNA: TGTGCCAGCAGTTTTGTGGTTCAAGAGACCCAGTACTTC
J: TRBJ2-5
V: TRBV28
length: 13
size: many
D: .

CDR3: CASRKNGGTGELFF
DNA: TGTGCCAGCAGAAAAAATGGGGGCACCGGGGAGCTGTTTTTT
J: TRBJ2-2
V: TRBV7-9
length: 14
size: few
D: .

CDR3: CASSPSGSADNEQFF
DNA: TGTGCCAGCAGTCCTAGCGGGAGCGCCGACAATGAGCAGTTCTTC
J: TRBJ2-1
V: TRBV6-2/TRBV6-3
length: 15
size: few
D: TRBD2

CDR3: CASSSGGEQFF
DNA: TGTGCCAGCAGCTCGGGGGGGGAGCAGTTCTTC
J: TRBJ2-1
V: TRBV6-6
length: 11
size: many
D: TRBD2

CDR3: CASSSGDGLGLSSYEQYF
DNA: TGCGCCAGCAGCTCTGGGGACGGCCTCGGACTTAGCTCCTACGAGCAGTACTTC
J: TRBJ2-7
V: TRBV5-1
length: 18
size: .
D: .

CDR3: CSASERDRVIPTLNEQFF
DNA: TGCAGTGCTAGTGAGCGGGACAGGGTGATTCCCACCCTAAATGAGCAGTTCTTC
J: TRBJ2-1
V: TRBV20-1
length: 18
size: .
D: TRBD1

CDR3: CASSQLAGVETQYF
DNA: TGTGCCAGCAGTCAACTAGCGGGAGTGGAGACCCAGTACTTC
J: TRBJ2-5
V: TRBV28
length: 14
size: .
D: TRBD2

CDR3: CASSQEGGDSYNSPLHF
DNA: TGTGCCAGCAGCCAAGAAGGCGGCGACTCCTATAATTCACCCCTCCACTTT
J: TRBJ1-6
V: TRBV3-1
length: 17
size: .
D: .

CDR3: CASSPRDGTDTQYF
DNA: TGTGCCAGCAGCCCCCGGGATGGCACAGATACGCAGTATTTT
J: TRBJ2-3
V: TRBV7-9
length: 14
size: .
D: .

CDR3: CSAEGRAGYNEQFF
DNA: TGCAGTGCCGAGGGGAGGGCTGGCTACAATGAGCAGTTCTTC
J: TRBJ2-1
V: TRBV20-1
length: 14
size: few
D: TRBD2

CDR3: CASSLGQGAFGYEQYF
DNA: TGTGCCAGCAGCCTCGGACAGGGGGCTTTTGGCTACGAGCAGTACTTC
J: TRBJ2-7
V: TRBV11-2
length: 16
size: .
D: TRBD1

CDR3: CASSILNRASEAFF
DNA: TGCGCCAGCAGCATCCTCAACAGGGCTTCTGAAGCTTTCTTT
J: TRBJ1-1
V: TRBV5-1
length: 14
size: .
D: .

CDR3: CASSYGTRTGELFF
DNA: TGTGCCAGCAGTTACGGGACTCGTACCGGGGAGCTGTTTTTT
J: TRBJ2-2
V: TRBV6-2/TRBV6-3
length: 14
size: few
D: .

CDR3: CASSFPASRSYNEQFF
DNA: TGTGCCAGCAGTTTCCCGGCTAGCCGCTCCTACAATGAGCAGTTCTTC
J: TRBJ2-1
V: TRBV12-3/TRBV12-4
length: 16
size: .
D: .

CDR3: CATLGHLDNEQFF
DNA: TGTGCCACCCTGGGACATCTAGACAATGAGCAGTTCTTC
J: TRBJ2-1
V: TRBV6-2/TRBV6-3
length: 13
size: .
D: .

CDR3: CASSWGAGHSYNEQFF
DNA: TGTGCCAGCAGCTGGGGTGCGGGGCACTCCTACAATGAGCAGTTCTTC
J: TRBJ2-1
V: TRBV7-9
length: 16
size: .
D: .

CDR3: CASSRGIGAGELFF
DNA: TGTGCCAGCAGCCGAGGGATAGGGGCCGGGGAGCTGTTTTTT
J: TRBJ2-2
V: TRBV4-2
length: 14
size: many
D: .

CDR3: CASSQAFGFYEQYF
DNA: TGTGCCAGCAGCCAGGCCTTTGGTTTCTACGAGCAGTACTTC
J: TRBJ2-7
V: TRBV7-2
length: 14
size: many
D: .

CDR3: CSAPAGYEQYF
DNA: TGCAGTGCCCCCGCCGGCTACGAGCAGTACTTC
J: TRBJ2-7
V: TRBV20-1
length: 11
size: few
D: .

CDR3: CASSYPQSPDGYTF
DNA: TGTGCCAGCAGTTACCCCCAATCCCCAGACGGCTACACCTTC
J: TRBJ1-2
V: TRBV6-2/TRBV6-3
length: 14
size: few
D: .

CDR3: CASSPLQGVGDEQYF
DNA: TGTGCCAGCAGCCCCTTACAGGGTGTGGGGGACGAGCAGTACTTC
J: TRBJ2-7
V: TRBV7-6
length: 15
size: .
D: .

CDR3: CASSFENSPLHF
DNA: TGTGCCAGCAGTTTTGAAAATTCACCCCTCCACTTT
J: TRBJ1-6
V: TRBV28
length: 12
size: few
D: .

CDR3: CASSTHSSSYEQYF
DNA: TGTGCCAGCAGCACCCACAGCAGTTCCTACGAGCAGTACTTC
J: TRBJ2-7
V: TRBV7-8
length: 14
size: .
D: .

CDR3: CASSPIRQGQETQYF
DNA: TGTGCCAGCAGCCCAATCCGACAGGGCCAAGAGACCCAGTACTTC
J: TRBJ2-5
V: TRBV7-9
length: 15
size: many
D: TRBD1

CDR3: CASSQDVGTGGVTFYGYTF
DNA: TGCGCCAGCAGCCAAGATGTGGGGACAGGGGGTGTAACTTTCTATGGCTACACCTTC
J: TRBJ1-2
V: TRBV4-3
length: 19
size: .
D: TRBD1

CDR3: CASSYDSGPEETQYF
DNA: TGTGCCAGCAGTTACGATAGCGGGCCGGAAGAGACCCAGTACTTC
J: TRBJ2-5
V: TRBV6-5
length: 15
size: few
D: TRBD2

CDR3: CASSSGQGRVTEAFF
DNA: TGTGCCAGCAGCTCCGGACAGGGGCGGGTCACTGAAGCTTTCTTT
J: TRBJ1-1
V: TRBV7-9
length: 15
size: few
D: TRBD1

CDR3: CASSLIQGAIEQFF
DNA: TGTGCCAGCAGTTTGATACAGGGGGCGATTGAGCAGTTCTTC
J: TRBJ2-1
V: TRBV28
length: 14
size: few
D: TRBD1

CDR3: CASSYDEVGYTF
DNA: TGCGCCAGCAGCTACGATGAGGTTGGCTACACCTTC
J: TRBJ1-2
V: TRBV5-1
length: 12
size: many
D: .

CDR3: CASSLVPSGSYEQYF
DNA: TGTGCCAGCAGCTTGGTTCCTAGCGGCTCCTACGAGCAGTACTTC
J: TRBJ2-7
V: TRBV5-4
length: 15
size: .
D: TRBD2